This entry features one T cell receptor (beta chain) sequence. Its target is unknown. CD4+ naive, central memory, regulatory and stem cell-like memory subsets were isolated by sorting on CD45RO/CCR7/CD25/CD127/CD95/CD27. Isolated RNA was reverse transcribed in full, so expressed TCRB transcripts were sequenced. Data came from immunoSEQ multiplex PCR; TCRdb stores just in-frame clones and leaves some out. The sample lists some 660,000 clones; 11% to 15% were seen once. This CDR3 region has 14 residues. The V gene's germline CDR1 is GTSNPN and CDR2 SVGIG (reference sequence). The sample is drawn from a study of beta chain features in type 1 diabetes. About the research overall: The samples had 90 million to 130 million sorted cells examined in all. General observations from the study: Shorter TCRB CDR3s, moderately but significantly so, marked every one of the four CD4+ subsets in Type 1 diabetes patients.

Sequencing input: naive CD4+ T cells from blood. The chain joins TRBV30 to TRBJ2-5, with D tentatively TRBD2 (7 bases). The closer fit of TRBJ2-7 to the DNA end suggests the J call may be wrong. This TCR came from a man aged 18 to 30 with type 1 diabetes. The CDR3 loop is CAWSVGGTTYEQYF. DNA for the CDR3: TGTGCCTGGAGTGTAGGGGGGACTACCTACGAGCAGTACTTC.